This T cell receptor beta chain was found in a study of T cells in localized non-small cell lung cancer. The V end was cut by 2 bases, the J end by 6 bases, with 11 bases between. Germline CDR1 and CDR2: LNHDA and SQIVND (reference sequence). The CDR3 covers 13 residues. Produced via immunoSEQ multiplex PCR; TCRdb's table is partial and in-frame only. The profile covers 65,000 or so clones, with roughly four fifths appearing a single time and under 5% taken by the ten largest. The sequence was obtained from a man aged 35 to 69 with stage II lung adenocarcinoma. The sequencing used PBMCs, collected before any cancer treatment. This chain uses TRBV19 with TRBJ2-7; D uncertain. Here the CDR3 DNA reads TGTGCCAGTAGTATAAACGGGCTTGGCGAGCAGTACTTC. It is translated as CASSINGLGEQYF. The entire variable domain, with the rest obtained from reference TRBV19 and TRBJ2-7, is as follows: DGGITQSPKYLFRKEGQNVTLSCEQNLNHDAMYWYRQDPGQGLRLIYYSQIVNDFQKGDIAEGYSVSREKKESFPLTVTSAQKNPTAFYLCASSINGLGEQYFGPGTRLTVT.